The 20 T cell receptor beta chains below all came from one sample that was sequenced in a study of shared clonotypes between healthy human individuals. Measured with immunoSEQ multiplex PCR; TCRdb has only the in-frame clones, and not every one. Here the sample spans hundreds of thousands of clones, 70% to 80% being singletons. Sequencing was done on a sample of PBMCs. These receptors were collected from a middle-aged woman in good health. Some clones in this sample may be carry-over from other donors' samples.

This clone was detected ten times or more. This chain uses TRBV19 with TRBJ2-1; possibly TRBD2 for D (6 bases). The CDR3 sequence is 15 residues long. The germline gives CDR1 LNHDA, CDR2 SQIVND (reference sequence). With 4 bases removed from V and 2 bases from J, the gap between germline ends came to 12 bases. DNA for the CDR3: TGTGCCAGTAGTACCCCGGGGGTTGCCTACAATGAGCAGTTCTTC. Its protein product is CASSTPGVAYNEQFF.

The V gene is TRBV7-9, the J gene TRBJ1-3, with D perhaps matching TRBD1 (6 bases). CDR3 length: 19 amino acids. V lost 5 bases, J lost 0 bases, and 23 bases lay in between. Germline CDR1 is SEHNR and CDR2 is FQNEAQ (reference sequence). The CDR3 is CASSPTHRQTGPSGNTIYF. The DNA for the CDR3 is TGTGCCAGCAGCCCTACCCACCGACAGACAGGTCCCTCTGGAAACACCATATATTTT.

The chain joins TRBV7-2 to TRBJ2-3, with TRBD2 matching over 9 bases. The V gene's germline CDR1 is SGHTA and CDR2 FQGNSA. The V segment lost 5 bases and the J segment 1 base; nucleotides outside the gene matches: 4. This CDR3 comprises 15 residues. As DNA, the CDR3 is TGTGCCAGCAGCAACCGACTAGCGGGCACAGATACGCAGTATTTT. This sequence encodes CASSNRLAGTDTQYF.

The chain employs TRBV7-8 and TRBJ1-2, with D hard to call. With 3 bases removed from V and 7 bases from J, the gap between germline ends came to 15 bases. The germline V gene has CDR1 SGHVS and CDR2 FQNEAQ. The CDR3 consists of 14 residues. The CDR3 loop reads CASSFSSETGGYTF. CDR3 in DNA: TGTGCCAGCAGCTTCTCCTCTGAAACGGGTGGCTACACCTTC.

In nucleotides, the CDR3 is TGTGCCAGCCGTAGGGGAGGCCCTCGAGATACGCAGTATTTT. It translates to CASRRGGPRDTQYF. V gene TRBV27 combines with J gene TRBJ2-3; D perhaps matches TRBD2 (6 bases). This CDR3 has 14 amino acids. Looked up from germline, CDR1 is MNHEY and CDR2 is SMNVEV (reference sequence). V was shortened by 8 bases and J by 5 bases, with 17 bases between the two germline ends.

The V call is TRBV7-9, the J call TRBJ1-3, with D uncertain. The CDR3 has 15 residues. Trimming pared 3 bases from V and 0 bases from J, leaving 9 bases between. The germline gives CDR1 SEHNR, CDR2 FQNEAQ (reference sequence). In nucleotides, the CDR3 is TGTGCCAGCAGCTTCCTGGGAAGCTCTGGAAACACCATATATTTT. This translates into CASSFLGSSGNTIYF.

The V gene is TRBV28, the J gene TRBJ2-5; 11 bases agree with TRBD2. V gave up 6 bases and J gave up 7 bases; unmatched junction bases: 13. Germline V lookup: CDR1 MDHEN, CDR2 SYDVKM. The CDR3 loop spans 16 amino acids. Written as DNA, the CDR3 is TGTGCCAGCAGCACCGGACTAGCGGGTCCTCGGATGACCCAGTACTTC. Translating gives CASSTGLAGPRMTQYF.

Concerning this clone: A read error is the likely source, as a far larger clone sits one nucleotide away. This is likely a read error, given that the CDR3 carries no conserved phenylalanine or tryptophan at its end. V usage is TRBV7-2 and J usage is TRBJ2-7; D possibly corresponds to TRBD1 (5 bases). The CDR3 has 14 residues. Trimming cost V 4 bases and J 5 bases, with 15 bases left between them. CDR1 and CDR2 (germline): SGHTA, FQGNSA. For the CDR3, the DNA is TGTGCCAGCAGCTCCGCTGGTACAGGCCACGAGCAGTACCTC. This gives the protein CASSSAGTGHEQYL.

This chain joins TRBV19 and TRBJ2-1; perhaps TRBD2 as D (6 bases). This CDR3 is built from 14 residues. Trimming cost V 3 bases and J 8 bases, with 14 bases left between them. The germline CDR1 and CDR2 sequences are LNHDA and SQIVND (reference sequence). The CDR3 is CASSIGPGDHEQFF. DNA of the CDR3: TGTGCCAGTAGTATTGGCCCGGGAGACCATGAGCAGTTCTTC.

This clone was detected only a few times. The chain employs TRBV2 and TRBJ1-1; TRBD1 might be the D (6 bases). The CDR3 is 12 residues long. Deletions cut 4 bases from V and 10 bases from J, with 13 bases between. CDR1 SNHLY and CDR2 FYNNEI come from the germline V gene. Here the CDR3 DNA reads TGTGCCAGCAGTGTGGGGGCAGGGTTAGCTTTCTTT. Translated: CASSVGAGLAFF.

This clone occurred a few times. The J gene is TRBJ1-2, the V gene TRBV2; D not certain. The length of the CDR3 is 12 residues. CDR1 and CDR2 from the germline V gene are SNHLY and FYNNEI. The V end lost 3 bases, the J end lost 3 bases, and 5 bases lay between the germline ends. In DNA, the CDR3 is TGTGCCAGCAGTGAGTCGGACTATGGCTACACCTTC. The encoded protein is CASSESDYGYTF.

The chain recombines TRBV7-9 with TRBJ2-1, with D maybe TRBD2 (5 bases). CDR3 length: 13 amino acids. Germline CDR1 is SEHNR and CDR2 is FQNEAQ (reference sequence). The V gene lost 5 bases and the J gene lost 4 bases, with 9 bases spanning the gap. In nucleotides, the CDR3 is TGTGCCAGCAGCATGAGGGATTACAATGAGCAGTTCTTC. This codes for CASSMRDYNEQFF.

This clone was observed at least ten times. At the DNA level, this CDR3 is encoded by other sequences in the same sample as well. The CDR3 here is CASSSTGAETQYF. The CDR3 region has the DNA TGTGCCAGTAGCTCAACAGGGGCAGAGACCCAGTACTTC. The chain carries TRBV19 and TRBJ2-5; 7 positions agree with TRBD1. The germline gives CDR1 LNHDA, CDR2 SQIVND (reference sequence). Trimming cost V 6 bases and J 4 bases; bases outside gene matches: 5. CDR3 length: 13 residues.

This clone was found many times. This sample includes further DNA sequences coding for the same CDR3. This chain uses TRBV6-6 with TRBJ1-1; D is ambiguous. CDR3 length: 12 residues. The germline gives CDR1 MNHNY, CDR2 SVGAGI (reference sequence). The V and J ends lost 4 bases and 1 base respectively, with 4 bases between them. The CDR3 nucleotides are TGTGCCAGCAGTTCCCAGAACACTGAAGCTTTCTTT. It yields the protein CASSSQNTEAFF.

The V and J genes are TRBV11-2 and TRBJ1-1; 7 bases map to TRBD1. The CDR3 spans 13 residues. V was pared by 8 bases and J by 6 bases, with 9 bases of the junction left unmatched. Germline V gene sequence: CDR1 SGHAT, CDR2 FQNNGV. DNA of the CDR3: TGTGCCAGCGGACGGGACAGTCTCGCTGAAGCTTTCTTT. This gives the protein CASGRDSLAEAFF.

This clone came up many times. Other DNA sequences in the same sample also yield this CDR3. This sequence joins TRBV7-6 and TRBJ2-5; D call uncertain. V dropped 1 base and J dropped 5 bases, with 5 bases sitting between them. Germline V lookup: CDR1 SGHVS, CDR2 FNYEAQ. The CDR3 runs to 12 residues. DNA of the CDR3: TGTGCCAGCAGCTTAGATGGTGAGACCCAGTACTTC. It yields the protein CASSLDGETQYF.

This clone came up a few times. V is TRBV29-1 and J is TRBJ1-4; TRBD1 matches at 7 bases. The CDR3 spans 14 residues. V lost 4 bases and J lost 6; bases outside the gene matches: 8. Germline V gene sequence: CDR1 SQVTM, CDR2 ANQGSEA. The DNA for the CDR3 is TGCAGCGTTGGATCATACGGGACAGATGAAAAACTGTTTTTT. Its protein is CSVGSYGTDEKLFF.

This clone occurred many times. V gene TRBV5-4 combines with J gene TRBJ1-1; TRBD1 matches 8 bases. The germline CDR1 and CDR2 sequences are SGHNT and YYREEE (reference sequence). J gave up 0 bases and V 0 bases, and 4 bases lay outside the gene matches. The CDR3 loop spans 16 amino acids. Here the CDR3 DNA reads TGTGCCAGCAGCTTGGGGCAGGGGGCCTTGAACACTGAAGCTTTCTTT. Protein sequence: CASSLGQGALNTEAFF.

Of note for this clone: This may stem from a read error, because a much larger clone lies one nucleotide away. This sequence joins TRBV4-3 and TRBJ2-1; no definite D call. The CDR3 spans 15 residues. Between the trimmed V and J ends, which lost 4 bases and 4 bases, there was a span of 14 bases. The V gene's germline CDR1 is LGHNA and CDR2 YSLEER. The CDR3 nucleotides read TGCGCCAGCAGCCTCTGGAAGTCGGCGTACAATGAGCAGTTCTTC. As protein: CASSLWKSAYNEQFF.

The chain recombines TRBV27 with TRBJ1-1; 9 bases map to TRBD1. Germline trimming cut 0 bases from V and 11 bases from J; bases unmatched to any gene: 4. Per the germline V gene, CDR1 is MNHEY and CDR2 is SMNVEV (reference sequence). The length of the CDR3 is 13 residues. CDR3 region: CASSLSRGTGAFF. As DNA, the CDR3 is TGTGCCAGCAGTTTATCGAGGGGGACAGGGGCTTTCTTT.